Listed below are T cell receptor beta chains from one sample, sequenced in a study of Tregs in tolerant kidney transplant recipients. The protocol was immunoSEQ multiplex PCR, while the TCRdb copy is restricted to in-frame clones and leaves out a portion. The sample has fewer than 45,000 clones, nearly 97% seen once; the top ten hold 0.3% to 0.4%. These receptors' antigens are unknown. Sequenced sample: Tregs from blood cultured with allogeneic cells. The receptor source for this set is a human donor in good health. The CDR3 runs from the conserved cysteine through the conserved F or W. D genes are given only for firm matches. Not all rows give a size; the values are once, few, many and, for expanded clones, a class.

v_call	d_call	clone_size	cdr3_length	j_call	cdr3_nt	cdr3_aa
TRBV6-5	TRBD1	.	15	TRBJ1-6	TGTGCCAGCAGTTACCGAGGACAGGGCGGTTCACCCCTCCACTTT	CASSYRGQGGSPLHF
TRBV25-1	TRBD1	.	14	TRBJ1-1	TGTGCCAGCAGTGCACAGGGGGCGCGGACTGAAGCTTTCTTT	CASSAQGARTEAFF
TRBV6-6	.	.	14	TRBJ2-1	TGTGCCACCGTCTCAGGTGGGAGGTGGAATGAGCAGTTCTTC	CATVSGGRWNEQFF
TRBV5-8	TRBD2	.	16	TRBJ2-7	TGTGCCAGCAGCCTGCGGGTACTAGCGGGGTACTACGAGCAGTACTTC	CASSLRVLAGYYEQYF
TRBV19	.	.	15	TRBJ1-1	TGTGCCAGTAGTATGGTGTCTCGGTTGAACACTGAAGCTTTCTTT	CASSMVSRLNTEAFF
TRBV4-1	.	.	13	TRBJ2-3	TGCGCCAGCAGGAGACTAGGGGCAGATACGCAGTATTTT	CASRRLGADTQYF
TRBV6-1	TRBD1	.	14	TRBJ2-7	TGTGCCAGCCGCGGGACAGGGGGTCCCTACGAGCAGTACTTC	CASRGTGGPYEQYF
TRBV9	TRBD1	.	15	TRBJ2-3	TGTGCCAGCAGCGGACCCTCGACAGGGGTAGATACGCAGTATTTT	CASSGPSTGVDTQYF
TRBV6-5	.	.	15	TRBJ2-7	TGTGCCAGCAGTTACTCGGGGGGTAGGAGGGGCGAGCAGTACTTC	CASSYSGGRRGEQYF
TRBV6-5	.	.	13	TRBJ1-4	TGTGCCAGCAGTCCCGGGATCCTGGGTCGGCTGTTTTTT	CASSPGILGRLFF
TRBV7-2	TRBD2	.	17	TRBJ2-3	TGTGCCAGCAGCCCCGCGGGGGCTAGCGGGAGGGGAGATACGCAGTATTTT	CASSPAGASGRGDTQYF
TRBV4-1	TRBD1	.	13	TRBJ1-4	TGCGCCAGCATGAGCCAGGGGGCAGAAAAACTGTTTTTT	CASMSQGAEKLFF
TRBV30	TRBD1	.	14	TRBJ1-2	TGTGCCTGGAGTGGCGCAGGGGGGGGCTATGGCTACACCTTC	CAWSGAGGGYGYTF
TRBV7-9	.	.	17	TRBJ2-2	TGTGCCAGCAGCTTGACCGCAGGGACCCGACCTACCGGGGAGCTGTTTTTT	CASSLTAGTRPTGELFF
TRBV5-1	TRBD1	.	15	TRBJ1-1	TGCGCCAGCAGCTTGGTTCCAGGGGGGAACACTGAAGCTTTCTTT	CASSLVPGGNTEAFF
TRBV5-6	.	.	15	TRBJ1-1	TGTGCCAGCAGCCCTACACCCAACCTCAACACTGAAGCTTTCTTT	CASSPTPNLNTEAFF
TRBV11-3	TRBD2	once	15	TRBJ2-1	TGTGCCAGCAGCTTAACTAGCGGGGACCACAATGAGCAGTTCTTC	CASSLTSGDHNEQFF
TRBV6-6	.	.	13	TRBJ2-7	TGTGCCAGCAGTCTGGAGGCGCGCTACGAGCAGTACTTC	CASSLEARYEQYF
TRBV29-1	.	.	12	TRBJ1-2	TGCAGCGTTGTTGCAGGGGACTATGGCTACACCTTC	CSVVAGDYGYTF
TRBV6-5	.	.	15	TRBJ1-3	TGTGCCAGCAGCCGCGAAGGGACATCTGGAAACACCATATATTTT	CASSREGTSGNTIYF
TRBV5-4	TRBD1	.	16	TRBJ2-7	TGTGCCAGCAGCTTGGAAATTGGACAGGGGGCGGACGAGCAGTACTTC	CASSLEIGQGADEQYF
TRBV19	.	.	11	TRBJ2-2	TGTGCCAGTACCAACACCGGGGAGCTGTTTTTT	CASTNTGELFF
TRBV5-8	.	.	13	TRBJ1-1	TGTGCCAGCAGCTTAGGAGGGCCCAGGAGGGCTTTCTTT	CASSLGGPRRAFF
TRBV6-6	.	.	15	TRBJ1-1	TGTGCCAGCAGTGCTAGTTTTAGACGGAACACTGAAGCTTTCTTT	CASSASFRRNTEAFF
TRBV5-1	TRBD1	.	15	TRBJ2-3	TGCGCCAGCATTATGGGACAGGGATTTGCAGATACGCAGTATTTT	CASIMGQGFADTQYF
TRBV9	.	.	14	TRBJ2-2	TGTGCCAGCAGCTTCGGGACCCTAGAGAGGGAGCTGTTTTTT	CASSFGTLERELFF
TRBV27	TRBD1	few	17	TRBJ1-6	TGTGCCAGCAGTTTATCCGGGACAGGGAGAAGGAATTCACCCCTCCACTTT	CASSLSGTGRRNSPLHF
TRBV18	.	.	15	TRBJ2-7	TGTGCCAGCTCACCACTGGCTGAGAGCTCCTACGAGCAGTACTTC	CASSPLAESSYEQYF
TRBV4-2	TRBD2	few	16	TRBJ2-7	TGTGCCAGCAGCCAAGATCTAACTAGCGGCTCCTACGAGCAGTACTTC	CASSQDLTSGSYEQYF
TRBV19	TRBD1	once	15	TRBJ2-1	TGTGCCAGTAGACAACAGGGGGCGACCTACAATGAGCAGTTCTTC	CASRQQGATYNEQFF
TRBV29-1	.	few	12	TRBJ1-1	TGCAGCGTTGAAGGTTGGGTAACTGAAGCTTTCTTT	CSVEGWVTEAFF
TRBV13	TRBD1	.	16	TRBJ2-2	TGTGCCAGCAGCTTTCGGACAGGAGTCAACACCGGGGAGCTGTTTTTT	CASSFRTGVNTGELFF
TRBV15	.	.	17	TRBJ2-5	TGTGCCACCAGCAGAGATATCGGGAAGGTTGGACAAGAGACCCAGTACTTC	CATSRDIGKVGQETQYF
TRBV2	.	.	15	TRBJ2-2	TGTGCCAGCAGTGACTTGGCGGGGTCCACCGGGGAGCTGTTTTTT	CASSDLAGSTGELFF
TRBV19	.	.	17	TRBJ2-6	TGTGCCAGTAGCAACCTGTTGGGACTTGCTGGGGCCAACGTCCTGACTTTC	CASSNLLGLAGANVLTF
TRBV6-5	TRBD1	.	15	TRBJ1-5	TGTGCCAGCAGCCCAGGGGGGGCGGATAGTCAGCCCCAGCATTTT	CASSPGGADSQPQHF
TRBV5-1	.	.	13	TRBJ2-5	TGCGCCAGCAGCTCGACACCTCGAGAGACCCAGTACTTC	CASSSTPRETQYF
TRBV27	.	.	14	TRBJ2-7	TGTGCCAGCAGTCAATCAGCGGACTCCTACGAGCAGTACTTC	CASSQSADSYEQYF
TRBV6-6	TRBD2	.	13	TRBJ2-7	TGTGTCGCCGGGGCGGGAGCGTCCTACGAGCAGTACTTC	CVAGAGASYEQYF
TRBV27	.	.	16	TRBJ1-1	TGTGCCAGCAGTTTTAATCAAGCCAGGGTGAACACTGAAGCTTTCTTT	CASSFNQARVNTEAFF
TRBV4-2	.	.	19	TRBJ2-3	TGTGCCAGCAGCCAGGCTTTGTTTGGGGGCGGGAGTAGCACAGATACGCAGTATTTT	CASSQALFGGGSSTDTQYF
TRBV7-9	TRBD2	.	13	TRBJ2-7	TGTGCCAGCAGCTCGGGGGGTTCCTACGAGCAGTACTTC	CASSSGGSYEQYF
TRBV5-5	TRBD1	once	17	TRBJ1-1	TGTGCCAGCAGCTTATGGACAGGGACCCTTATGAACACTGAAGCTTTCTTT	CASSLWTGTLMNTEAFF
TRBV15	.	.	17	TRBJ2-2	TGTGCCACCAGCGAAGGTTGGGCAGGGGAGACCACCGGGGAGCTGTTTTTT	CATSEGWAGETTGELFF
TRBV6-5	.	.	15	TRBJ1-4	TGTGCCAGCAGTTTCCTCGCCCCGGTTAGCCGAAAACTGTTTTTT	CASSFLAPVSRKLFF
TRBV6-6	TRBD1	.	15	TRBJ2-2	TGTGCCAGCAGTCTCCGGGACAGGGTCACCGGGGAGCTGTTTTTT	CASSLRDRVTGELFF
TRBV10-3	TRBD2	.	19	TRBJ2-7	TGTGCCATCAGTGAAAGGACTAGCGGGGATTCCACGGGCTCCTACGAGCAGTACTTC	CAISERTSGDSTGSYEQYF
TRBV6-6	.	.	15	TRBJ1-5	TGTGCCAGCAGTTACTCGAGTCAAGGGTATCAGCCCCAGCATTTT	CASSYSSQGYQPQHF
TRBV7-9	TRBD2	.	15	TRBJ2-5	TGTGCCAGCAGCTTAGATAGCGGGAGATGGGAGACCCAGTACTTC	CASSLDSGRWETQYF
TRBV5-4	.	.	13	TRBJ2-7	TGTGCCAGCAGCTTGGAACAGTCCTACGAGCAGTACTTC	CASSLEQSYEQYF
TRBV14	.	.	14	TRBJ2-5	TGTGCCAGCAGCCCTTTAGACAGGCACGGGACCCAGTACTTC	CASSPLDRHGTQYF
TRBV10-3	.	.	16	TRBJ2-3	TGTGCCATCAGTGAGTTCGGCAGGAAAAGCACAGATACGCAGTATTTT	CAISEFGRKSTDTQYF
TRBV9	.	.	15	TRBJ1-5	TGTGCCAGCAGCGGAGGCCCCACAGGGAATCAGCCCCAGCATTTT	CASSGGPTGNQPQHF
TRBV29-1	.	.	12	TRBJ1-2	TGCAGCGTTGAAGGGGGCCCGCTCAGCTACACCTTC	CSVEGGPLSYTF
TRBV30	.	.	13	TRBJ2-2	TGTGCCTGGAATGTGGGGAACACCGGGGAGCTGTTTTTT	CAWNVGNTGELFF
TRBV6-5	.	few	14	TRBJ2-5	TGTGCCAGCAGTTACTCGAGCAGCCAAGAGACCCAGTACTTC	CASSYSSSQETQYF
TRBV18	.	.	15	TRBJ1-1	TGTGCCAGCTCACCACAGGAAATCCTACCAACTGAAGCTTTCTTT	CASSPQEILPTEAFF
TRBV6-1	.	.	15	TRBJ2-7	TGTGCCAGCAGTGAGAGGGGGGGACGGGCCTACGAGCAGTACTTC	CASSERGGRAYEQYF
TRBV12-5	.	.	16	TRBJ1-1	TGTGCTAGTGGTTTCCAGACAGTTGCCATGAACACTGAAGCTTTCTTT	CASGFQTVAMNTEAFF
TRBV5-1	TRBD1	.	13	TRBJ1-1	TGCGCCAGCAGACCGACAGGGGTCACTGAAGCTTTCTTT	CASRPTGVTEAFF